These 19 T cell receptor beta chains were sequenced from one sample in a study of cytomegalovirus exposure and HLA in healthy donors. The data were produced by immunoSEQ multiplex PCR, yet TCRdb's version contains in-frame clones alone and is incomplete. The repertoire consists of 60,000 to 85,000 clones, with roughly 94% occurring once and the leading ten covering under 2%. Sequencing was done on a sample of PBMCs. These receptor sequences come from a man aged 18 to 30 in good health and CMV-seropositive.

The chain has TRBV4-2 and TRBJ2-7; no clear D. V was trimmed by 0 bases and J by 7 bases, leaving 13 bases between them. Germline assignment: CDR1 LGHNA and CDR2 YNFKEQ. The CDR3 covers 14 residues. In nucleotides, the CDR3 is TGTGCCAGCAGCCAAGAACAGCAATCCAGGGAGCAGTACTTC. Translating it yields CASSQEQQSREQYF.

This clone was seen once. V is TRBV29-1 and J is TRBJ2-3; D not resolved. This CDR3 has 12 residues. Trimming took 5 bases from V and 1 from J, leaving 7 bases between them. Germline CDR1 SQVTM, CDR2 ANQGSEA. This CDR3 is CSVNIGTDTQYF. The CDR3 DNA reads TGCAGCGTTAACATCGGCACAGATACGCAGTATTTT.

The CDR3 coding sequence is TGTGCCAGCAGTAGGCGGGAGTACGAGCAGTACTTC. It codes for CASSRREYEQYF. The rearrangement uses TRBV28 and TRBJ2-7; 7 bases are shared with TRBD2. The CDR3 is made up of 12 amino acids. The ends lost 5 bases at V and 4 bases at J; junction bases unmatched: 2. CDR1 and CDR2 from the germline V gene are MDHEN and SYDVKM.

This clone has only a few counts. The rearrangement uses TRBV6-4 and TRBJ2-1, with 9 bases identical to TRBD2. This CDR3 is built from 15 residues. Germline V CDR1 and CDR2: MRHNA, SNTAGT. J was trimmed by 4 bases and V by 2 bases; bases with no gene match: 3. CDR3 sequence reads: CASSDVAGGYNEQFF. CDR3 DNA: TGTGCCAGCAGTGACGTGGCGGGAGGGTACAATGAGCAGTTCTTC.

The rearrangement joins TRBV29-1 to TRBJ2-3, with a possible D match to TRBD1 (6 bases). The germline V gene encodes CDR1 SQVTM and CDR2 ANQGSEA. This CDR3 contains 15 residues. The V and J ends lost 6 bases and 1 base respectively, with 17 bases between them. CDR3 sequence reads: CSVLPGPGGTDTQYF. CDR3 nucleotides: TGCAGCGTCTTACCCGGGCCAGGGGGCACAGATACGCAGTATTTT.

J is TRBJ2-1 and V is TRBV7-3; 10 bases align to TRBD2. The CDR3 totals 18 residues. Per the germline V gene, CDR1 is SGHTA and CDR2 is FQGTGA. The V segment lost 0 bases and the J segment 7 bases; nucleotides outside the gene matches: 12. DNA for the CDR3: TGTGCCAGCAGCTTAACGCAACTAGCGGGATCCTCGGGGAATGAGCAGTTCTTC. Its protein is CASSLTQLAGSSGNEQFF.

The chain couples TRBV28 to TRBJ2-6, with D perhaps TRBD2 (5 bases). Germline assignment: CDR1 MDHEN and CDR2 SYDVKM. The V and J ends lost 1 base and 2 bases respectively, with 18 bases between them. CDR3 size: 19 residues. The CDR3 DNA reads as TGTGCCAGCAGTTTATTGTGGGCGGGTGACCGGCCTGGGGCCAACGTCCTGACTTTC. It yields the protein CASSLLWAGDRPGANVLTF.

This chain connects TRBV7-2 to TRBJ2-7; the match to TRBD1 covers 7 bases. J gave up 3 bases and V 4 bases, and 6 bases lay outside the gene matches. Germline V lookup: CDR1 SGHTA, CDR2 FQGNSA. The CDR3 runs 14 residues. The DNA of the CDR3 is TGTGCCAGCAGCTACCGACAGGGTAACTACGAGCAGTACTTC. Its protein is CASSYRQGNYEQYF.

This sequence joins TRBV10-3 and TRBJ2-1; 12 bases fit TRBD2. Germline assignment: CDR1 ENHRY and CDR2 SYGVKD. V dropped 7 bases and J dropped 6; count of bases not matched to a gene: 7. There are 15 residues in the CDR3. CDR3 region: CAITAQLAGGNEQFF. Written as DNA, the CDR3 is TGTGCCATCACCGCCCAACTAGCGGGAGGCAATGAGCAGTTCTTC.

The rearrangement links TRBV10-3 to TRBJ2-1; TRBD2 agrees at 9 bases. Germline V gives CDR1 ENHRY, CDR2 SYGVKD. Losses at the gene ends were 7 bases for V and 9 bases for J; bases not matched to a gene: 13. This CDR3 is 15 amino acids long. In nucleotides, the CDR3 is TGTGCCATCACTCCAAGGGTAGCGGGAGACGGTGAGCAGTTCTTC. Its protein is CAITPRVAGDGEQFF.

For this clone: Just one base apart from a much larger clone, this may be a read error. The chain employs TRBV6-5 and TRBJ2-1; possibly TRBD1 for D (6 bases). Germline V gene lookup returns CDR1 MNHEY and CDR2 SVGAGI. The CDR3 consists of 15 residues. V lost 0 bases and J lost 0, with 6 bases in between. CDR3 residues: CASSYSGGSYNEQFF. In DNA, the CDR3 is TGTGCCAGCAGTTACTCAGGGGGCTCCTACAATGAGCAGTTCTTC.

The genes are TRBV27 and TRBJ1-4, with D possibly matching TRBD1 (5 bases). The germline V and J ends were trimmed by 2 bases and 4 bases, with 11 bases remaining between them. CDR3 length equals 15 residues. Per germline, CDR1 MNHEY and CDR2 SMNVEV (reference sequence). This CDR3 reads CASSLVLDINEKLFF. Written as DNA, the CDR3 is TGTGCCAGCAGTTTAGTACTGGACATTAATGAAAAACTGTTTTTT.

The chain joins TRBV15 to TRBJ2-7; 10 bases align to TRBD2. This CDR3 comprises 14 residues. V shed 9 bases, J shed 1 base, and the junction held 6 bases outside the gene matches. Per germline, CDR1 LNHNV and CDR2 YYDKDF (reference sequence). CDR3 protein: CATSGRAGSYEQYF. For the CDR3, the DNA is TGTGCCACGAGCGGGAGGGCAGGGTCCTACGAGCAGTACTTC.

V gene TRBV29-1 combines with J gene TRBJ1-4, with TRBD1 matching 7 bases. Losses at the gene ends were 7 bases for V and 8 bases for J; bases not matched to a gene: 10. The CDR3 runs to 13 residues. The germline gives CDR1 SQVTM, CDR2 ANQGSEA. CDR3 DNA sequence: TGCAGCGGCTTACAGGGGAGTGGGGAAAAACTGTTTTTT. Protein sequence: CSGLQGSGEKLFF.

J is TRBJ1-1 and V is TRBV19, with D possibly matching TRBD1 (5 bases). The CDR3 is 14 amino acids. Trimming stripped 7 bases from V and 7 bases from J, with 19 bases between. From germline, CDR1 is LNHDA and CDR2 SQIVND (reference sequence). The CDR3 loop reads CASKPGLVGGEAFF. For the CDR3, the DNA is TGTGCCAGTAAGCCTGGCCTCGTCGGGGGTGAAGCTTTCTTT.

The gene calls are TRBV5-1 and TRBJ2-7; TRBD2 matches 9 bases. CDR1 is SGHRS, CDR2 YFSETQ, per germline. This CDR3 comprises 15 residues. The V segment lost 3 bases and the J segment 2 bases; nucleotides outside the gene matches: 6. CDR3 DNA: TGCGCCAGCAGCTCAAATCCTAGCGGGACCTACGAGCAGTACTTC. Translated: CASSSNPSGTYEQYF.

This chain uses TRBV10-3 with TRBJ2-3; 10 nucleotides line up with TRBD2. V dropped 3 bases and J dropped 0; count of bases not matched to a gene: 0. In germline, CDR1 is ENHRY, CDR2 SYGVKD. CDR3 length: 15 residues. CDR3 loop: CAISELAGSTDTQYF. The CDR3 coding sequence is TGTGCCATCAGTGAACTAGCGGGGAGCACAGATACGCAGTATTTT.

The rearrangement links TRBV9 to TRBJ2-7; possible D gene TRBD2, 6 bases. There are 13 residues in the CDR3. The V end lost 3 bases, the J end lost 3 bases, and 10 bases lay between the germline ends. Germline values: CDR1 SGDLS, CDR2 YYNGEE. The CDR3 DNA follows: TGTGCCAGCAGCGGACCTAGCGACTACGAGCAGTACTTC. Its translation is CASSGPSDYEQYF.

This rearrangement joins TRBV27 to TRBJ2-2; D is possibly TRBD1 (6 bases). V lost 2 bases and J lost 5, with 15 bases in between. Germline CDR1 MNHEY, CDR2 SMNVEV (reference sequence). This CDR3 is 16 amino acids long. CDR3 loop: CASSLTRDIPTGELFF. The CDR3 bases are TGTGCCAGCAGTTTAACCCGGGACATACCTACCGGGGAGCTGTTTTTT.